The present T cell receptor beta chain was sequenced within a study of T cells in tuberculosis. About the study: In South Africa, adults with active tuberculosis were compared with IGRA-negative and latently infected IGRA-positive adolescents.

Measured with immunoSEQ multiplex PCR; TCRdb has only the in-frame clones, and not every one. The sample carries about 30,000 clones, 90% recorded once. CDR3 length: 16 amino acids. With 5 bases clipped from V and 6 bases from J, the junction kept 11 bases outside the gene matches. Germline V gene data show CDR1 as WNHNN and CDR2 as SYGVQD (reference sequence). V and J are TRBV10-1 and TRBJ2-3; TRBD1 aligns across 10 bases. Sequencing input: PBMCs. The receptor was isolated from a donor aged 5 to 30 with latent tuberculosis or without tuberculosis infection. The CDR3: CASSYTRDRGWDTQYF. CDR3 nucleotides: TGCGCCAGCAGTTATACCCGGGACAGGGGATGGGATACGCAGTATTTT.